This TCR beta chain comes out of a study of cytomegalovirus exposure and HLA in healthy donors. Findings of the study overall: In a later analysis, TCR association rates varied by HLA locus: DRB1 most, HLA-C fewest. Cytomegalovirus status, reportedly, was diagnosed with high specificity and sensitivity by the classifier.

Primers for the PCR totalled 60 Vbeta and 13 Jbeta. The repertoire was sequenced with immunoSEQ multiplex PCR; TCRdb's copy has only in-frame clones and lacks some. The sample records some 94,000 clones, around 77% being singletons. A remark on this clone: What it binds is unknown.

Sequenced material: PBMCs. The sequence was obtained from a man aged 35 to 55 in good health and CMV-seronegative.

The CDR3 DNA follows: TGTGCCAGCAGTAGTCAGGGGGCGACCCGTGGCTACACCTTC. This codes for CASSSQGATRGYTF. The chain combines TRBV28 with TRBJ1-2; 8 bases match TRBD1. In germline, CDR1 is MDHEN, CDR2 SYDVKM. This CDR3 comprises 14 residues. V was pared by 5 bases and J by 7 bases, with 9 bases of the junction left unmatched.